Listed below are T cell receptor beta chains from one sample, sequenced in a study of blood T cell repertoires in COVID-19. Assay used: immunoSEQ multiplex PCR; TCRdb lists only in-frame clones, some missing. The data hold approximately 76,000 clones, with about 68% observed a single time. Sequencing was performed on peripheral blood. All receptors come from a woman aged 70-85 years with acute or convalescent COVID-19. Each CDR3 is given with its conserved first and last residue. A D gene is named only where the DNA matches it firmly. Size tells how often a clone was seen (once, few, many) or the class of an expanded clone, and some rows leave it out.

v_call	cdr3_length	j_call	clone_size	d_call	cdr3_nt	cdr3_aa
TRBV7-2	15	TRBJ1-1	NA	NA	TGTGCCAGCAGCTTAGTGCAGGGCATGTGGACTGAAGCTTTCTTT	CASSLVQGMWTEAFF
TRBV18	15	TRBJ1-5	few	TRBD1	TGTGCCAGCTCTGCTGGGACAGGGGGCAATCAGCCCCAGCATTTT	CASSAGTGGNQPQHF
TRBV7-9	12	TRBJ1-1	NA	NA	TGTGCCACGGGGGAGGGGGACACTGAAGCTTTCTTT	CATGEGDTEAFF
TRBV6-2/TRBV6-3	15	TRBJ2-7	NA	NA	TGTGCCAGCAGTTATGATACAGGGTTCAACTACGAGCAGTACTTC	CASSYDTGFNYEQYF
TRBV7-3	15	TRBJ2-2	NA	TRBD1	TGTGCCAGCAGCTACACAGGGGCGGACACCGGGGAGCTGTTTTTT	CASSYTGADTGELFF
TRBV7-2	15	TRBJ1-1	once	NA	TGTGCCAGCAGCCAGCGAACAGGGTTTAGCACTGAAGCTTTCTTT	CASSQRTGFSTEAFF
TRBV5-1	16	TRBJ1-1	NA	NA	TGCGCCAGCAGCTTGACGGGGGGCTGGGGAACGGCTGAAGCTTTCTTT	CASSLTGGWGTAEAFF
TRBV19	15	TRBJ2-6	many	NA	TGTGCCACCCTATCCCAGGGTGCTGGGGCCAACGTCCTGACTTTC	CATLSQGAGANVLTF
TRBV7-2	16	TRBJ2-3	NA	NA	TGTGCCAGCAGCTTAGCGTGGGGGCGAGGGACAGATACGCAGTATTTT	CASSLAWGRGTDTQYF
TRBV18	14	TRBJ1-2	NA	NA	TGTGCCAGCTCACTCGGACTGGGGGCGGAGGGCTACACCTTC	CASSLGLGAEGYTF
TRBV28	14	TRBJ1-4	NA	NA	TGTGCCAGTAGTTCAGCAGGGGATGGTGAAAAACTGTTTTTT	CASSSAGDGEKLFF
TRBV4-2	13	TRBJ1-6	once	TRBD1	TGTGCCAGCAGGACAGGGGAGGATTCACCCCTCCACTTT	CASRTGEDSPLHF
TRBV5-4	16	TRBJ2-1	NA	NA	TGTGCCAGCAGCTTCACTAGCTCGAGCTCCTACAATGAGCAGTTCTTC	CASSFTSSSSYNEQFF
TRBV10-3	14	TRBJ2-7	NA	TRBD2	TGTGCCATCAGTGAGTCTGGGACTACCCACGAGCAGTACTTC	CAISESGTTHEQYF
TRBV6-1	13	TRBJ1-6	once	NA	TGTGCCAGCAGTGACGGGGTCGGTTCACCCCTCCACTTT	CASSDGVGSPLHF
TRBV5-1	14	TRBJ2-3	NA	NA	TGCGCCAGCAGCTGGCAGGGGTTCACAGATACGCAGTATTTT	CASSWQGFTDTQYF
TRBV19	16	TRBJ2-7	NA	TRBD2	TGTGCCAGTAGTCCCTCTAGCGGGAGGGCCTCGAACGAGCAGTACTTC	CASSPSSGRASNEQYF
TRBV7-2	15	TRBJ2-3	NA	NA	TGTGCCAGCAGCTTAAACAGCCTTGGCACAGATACGCAGTATTTT	CASSLNSLGTDTQYF
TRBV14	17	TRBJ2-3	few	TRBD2	TGTGCCAGCAGCCAAGATTCTAGCGGGCCTTCTTCAGATACGCAGTATTTT	CASSQDSSGPSSDTQYF
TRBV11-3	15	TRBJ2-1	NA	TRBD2	TGTGCCAGCAGCCCAGGACTAGCGGGAGAAAAGAAGCAGTTCTTC	CASSPGLAGEKKQFF
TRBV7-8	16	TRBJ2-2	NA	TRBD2	TGTGCCAGCAGACTCGCGGGGGGTACGAACACCGGGGAGCTGTTTTTT	CASRLAGGTNTGELFF
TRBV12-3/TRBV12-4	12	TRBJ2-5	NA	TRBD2	TGTGCCAGCAGTCCACTTGGGGGGGACCAGTACTTC	CASSPLGGDQYF
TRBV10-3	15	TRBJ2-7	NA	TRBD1	TGTGCCATCAGGGGATCAGGGGGCATCTCCTACGAGCAGTACTTC	CAIRGSGGISYEQYF
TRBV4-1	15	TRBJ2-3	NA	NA	TGCGCCAGCAGCCAAGATAAGCGGAGCACAGATACGCAGTATTTT	CASSQDKRSTDTQYF
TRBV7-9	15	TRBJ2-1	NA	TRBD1	TGTGCCAGCAGCTTAGGGCAGGGGGCCCACAATGAGCAGTTCTTC	CASSLGQGAHNEQFF
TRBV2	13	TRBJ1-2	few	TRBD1	TGTGCCAGCAGTGCGGACAGGGTCGATGGCTACACCTTC	CASSADRVDGYTF
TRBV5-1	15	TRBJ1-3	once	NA	TGCGCCAGCAGCTTGGGAGGTAAAACTGGAAACACCATATATTTT	CASSLGGKTGNTIYF
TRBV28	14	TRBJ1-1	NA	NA	TGTGCCAGCAGAAGGAGGGCCGAGGGGACTGAAGCTTTCTTT	CASRRRAEGTEAFF
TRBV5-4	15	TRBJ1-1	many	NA	TGTGCCAGCAGCCCCGGTGGAGGGCCGAACACTGAAGCTTTCTTT	CASSPGGGPNTEAFF
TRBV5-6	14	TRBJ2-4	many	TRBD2	TGTGCCAGCAGCCCTGGGACTAGTGATAACATTCAGTACTTC	CASSPGTSDNIQYF
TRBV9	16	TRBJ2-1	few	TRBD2	TGTGCCAGCAGCGCAGGGACTAGCGGGGAGAGGAATGAGCAGTTCTTC	CASSAGTSGERNEQFF
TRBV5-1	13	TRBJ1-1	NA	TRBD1	TGCGCCAGCAGCCGGACAGGGGCCACTGAAGCTTTCTTT	CASSRTGATEAFF
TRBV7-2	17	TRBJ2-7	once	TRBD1	TGTGCCAGCAGTTTCTCACCGTTGAGTGGACAGGGGGTTGAGCAGTACTTC	CASSFSPLSGQGVEQYF
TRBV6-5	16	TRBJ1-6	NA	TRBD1	TGTGCCAGCAGTTCCTTGGGACAGGGGAATAATTCACCCCTCCACTTT	CASSSLGQGNNSPLHF
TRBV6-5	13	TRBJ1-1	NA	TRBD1	TGTGCCAGCAATAGACAGGGGGGCACTGAAGCTTTCTTT	CASNRQGGTEAFF
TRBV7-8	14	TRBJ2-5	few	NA	TGTGCCAGCAGCCCTCAGGGGACCCAAGAGACCCAGTACTTC	CASSPQGTQETQYF
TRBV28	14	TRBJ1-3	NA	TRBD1	TGTGCCAGCAACATTAACAGGGGGTTAAACACCATATATTTT	CASNINRGLNTIYF
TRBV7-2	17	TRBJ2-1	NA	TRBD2	TGTGCCAGCAGCTTTGTAGCGGGAGGGCCGATTTCCAATGAGCAGTTCTTC	CASSFVAGGPISNEQFF
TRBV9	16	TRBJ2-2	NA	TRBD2	TGTGCCAGCAGCGCCTTACCGGGGGGAGGCACCGGGGAGCTGTTTTTT	CASSALPGGGTGELFF
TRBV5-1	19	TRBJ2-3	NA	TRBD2	TGCGCCAGCAGCTTGGGACTGACTAGCGGGGGACTCAGCACAGATACGCAGTATTTT	CASSLGLTSGGLSTDTQYF
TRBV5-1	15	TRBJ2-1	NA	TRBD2	TGCGCCAGCAGTCGGGAGGGGGGCCCCTACAATGAGCAGTTCTTC	CASSREGGPYNEQFF
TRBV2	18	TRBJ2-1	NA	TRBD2	TGTGCCAGCAGTCCCGGAGCGGGAGGGCCGGCACCCTACAATGAGCAGTTCTTC	CASSPGAGGPAPYNEQFF
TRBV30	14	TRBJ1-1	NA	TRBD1	TGTGCCTGGAGTACAGGGGGCGCGAACACTGAAGCTTTCTTT	CAWSTGGANTEAFF
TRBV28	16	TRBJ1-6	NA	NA	TGTGCCAGCAACTACGGGGGGTCCTCCTATAATTCACCCCTCCACTTT	CASNYGGSSYNSPLHF
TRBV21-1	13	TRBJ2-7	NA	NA	TGTGCCAGCAGCAGGGCCTCTACCTACGAGCAGTACTTC	CASSRASTYEQYF
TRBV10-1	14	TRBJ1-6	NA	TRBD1	TGCGCCAGCAGGTCAGGGGGCAAAGGGTCACCCCTCCACTTT	CASRSGGKGSPLHF
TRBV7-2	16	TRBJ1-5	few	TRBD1	TGTGCCAGCAGCTCTGTAGGGGGCCGGGGCAATCAGCCCCAGCATTTT	CASSSVGGRGNQPQHF
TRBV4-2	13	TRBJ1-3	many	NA	TGTGCCAGCAGTGGGGAGTCCGGAAACACCATATATTTT	CASSGESGNTIYF
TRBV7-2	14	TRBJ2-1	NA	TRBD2	TGTGCCAGCACCATGGTATTAGCGGGAGGTGAGCAGTTCTTC	CASTMVLAGGEQFF
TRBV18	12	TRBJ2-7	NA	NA	TGTGCCAGCTCGCTGGAGGTAGGCGAGCAGTACTTC	CASSLEVGEQYF
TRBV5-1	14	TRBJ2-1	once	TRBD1	TGCGCCAGCAGCTTGGGGACAGGGGGCTACTTCCAGTTCTTC	CASSLGTGGYFQFF
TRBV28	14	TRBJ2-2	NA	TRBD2	TGTGCCACCACTGGGCTAGCGGACACCGGGGAGCTGTTTTTT	CATTGLADTGELFF
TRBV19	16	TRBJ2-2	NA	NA	TGTGCCAGTAGTATAATAAGGGGCCCGGGCACCGGGGAGCTGTTTTTT	CASSIIRGPGTGELFF
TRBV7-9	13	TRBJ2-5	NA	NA	TGTGCCAGCAGCTTAGGGACAGCGCTAACCCAGTACTTC	CASSLGTALTQYF
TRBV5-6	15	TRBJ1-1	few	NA	TGTGCCAGCACCTCGAGGTTCCTAATGAACACTGAAGCTTTCTTT	CASTSRFLMNTEAFF
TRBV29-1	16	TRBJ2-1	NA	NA	TGCAGCGCCGTCCCGTTAGAGGCCGAGTCCTACAATGAGCAGTTCTTC	CSAVPLEAESYNEQFF
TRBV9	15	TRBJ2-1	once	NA	TGTGCCAGCGGGCCCGTAGCGGCCTCCTACAATGAGCAGTTCTTC	CASGPVAASYNEQFF
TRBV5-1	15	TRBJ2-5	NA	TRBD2	TGCGCCAGCAGCTCCCTAGCGGGGTTACAAGAGACCCAGTACTTC	CASSSLAGLQETQYF
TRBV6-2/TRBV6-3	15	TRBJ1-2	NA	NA	TGTGCCAGCAGTTCCGCCCCTTCCCCACTATATGGCTACACCTTC	CASSSAPSPLYGYTF